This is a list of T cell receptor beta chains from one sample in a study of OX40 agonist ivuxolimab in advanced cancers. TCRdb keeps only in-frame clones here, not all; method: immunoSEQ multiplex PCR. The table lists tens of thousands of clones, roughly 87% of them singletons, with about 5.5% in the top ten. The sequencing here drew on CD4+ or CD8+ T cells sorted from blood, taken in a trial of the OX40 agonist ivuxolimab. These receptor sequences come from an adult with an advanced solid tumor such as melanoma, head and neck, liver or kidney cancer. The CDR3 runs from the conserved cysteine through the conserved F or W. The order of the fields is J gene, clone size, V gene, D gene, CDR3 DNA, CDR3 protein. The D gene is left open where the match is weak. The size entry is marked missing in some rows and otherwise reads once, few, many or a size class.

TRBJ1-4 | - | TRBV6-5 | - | TGTGCCAGCAGTTACGCCCGGACAGTGGATCTGGGAAAACTGTTTTTT | CASSYARTVDLGKLFF
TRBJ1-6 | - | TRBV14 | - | TGTGCCAGCAGCCAATACCGTAATTCACCCCTCCACTTT | CASSQYRNSPLHF
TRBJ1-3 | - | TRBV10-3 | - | TGTGCCATCAGTGATGTCGGCCATAGCTCTGGAAACACCATATATTTT | CAISDVGHSSGNTIYF
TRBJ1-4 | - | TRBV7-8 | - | TGTGCCAGCAGCTCAAGGGACCCCCAACCTAATGAAAAACTGTTTTTT | CASSSRDPQPNEKLFF
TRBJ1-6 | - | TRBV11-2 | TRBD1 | TGTGCCAGCAGCTTAGAGTCAGGGGGTAATTCACCCCTCCACTTT | CASSLESGGNSPLHF
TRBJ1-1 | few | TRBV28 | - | TGTGCCAGCAGTTGGTACACTGAAGCTTTCTTT | CASSWYTEAFF
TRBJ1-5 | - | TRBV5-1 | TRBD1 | TGCGCCAGCAGCTTGGGGACAGGTAGCAATCAGCCCCAGCATTTT | CASSLGTGSNQPQHF
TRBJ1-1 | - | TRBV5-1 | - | TGCGCCAGCAGCTTTTGGAACGAACAAGCTTTCTTT | CASSFWNEQAFF
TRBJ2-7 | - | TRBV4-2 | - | TGTGCCAGCAGCCAAGAGCGGACCTACGAGCAGTACTTC | CASSQERTYEQYF
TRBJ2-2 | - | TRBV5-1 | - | TGCGCCAGCAGCGAAGCGACTCTGAACACCGGGGAGCTGTTTTTT | CASSEATLNTGELFF
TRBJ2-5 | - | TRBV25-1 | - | TGTGCCAGCAGACCCACAGGGCGGGAGACCCAGTACTTC | CASRPTGRETQYF
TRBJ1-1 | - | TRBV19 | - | TGTGCCAGTAGTATAGTGCACAGGGTGACGAACACTGAAGCTTTCTTT | CASSIVHRVTNTEAFF
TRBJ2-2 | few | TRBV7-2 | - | TGTGCCAGCAGCTTATCGGGACTTTACACCGGGGAGCTGTTTTTT | CASSLSGLYTGELFF
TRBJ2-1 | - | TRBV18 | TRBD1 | TGTGCCACCTCAACAGGACAGGGTGAGCAGTTCTTC | CATSTGQGEQFF
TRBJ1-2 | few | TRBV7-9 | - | TGTGCCAGTAGCCTGGGGACGGACTATGGCTACACCTTC | CASSLGTDYGYTF
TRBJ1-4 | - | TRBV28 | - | TGTGCCAGCAGGGCGGGTCGGGTAGCAAATGAAAAACTGTTTTTT | CASRAGRVANEKLFF